This record covers a single T cell receptor beta chain. This clone has a count of ten or more. Its antigen has not been determined. No per-base quality is available; no much larger clone lies one base away. CDR1 and CDR2, looked up from the germline V gene, are KGHSH and LQKENI. At the junction V is shortened by 0 bases and J by 4 bases; bases outside the gene matches: 5. The CDR3 goes from the cysteine to the phenylalanine over 16 residues. Of the read, only the CDR3 DNA is kept; its 48 bases are in frame from base 1. This sample was taken from a study of beta chain features in type 1 diabetes (dated by TCRdb to the late 2010s). Regarding the complete study: No differences in mean age, gender distribution, total cell number or subset yield were found between patients and healthy donors. A total of 107,917,701 sorted cells were examined across all samples, and the number of cells per subset was strongly correlated with RNA yield. The study compared the TCRB repertoires of sorted circulating CD4+ T cell subsets in recently diagnosed type 1 diabetes patients with those in matched healthy donors. Regulatory and stem cell-like memory subsets were obtained from only 8 patients and about eight healthy donors, while naive and central memory subsets were obtained from all 30 or so donors. What the study reported, not specific to this receptor: A moderate but significant shortening of TCRB CDR3 length was observed in type 1 diabetes patients in all four CD4+ subsets. Only small numbers of individuals were included in the HLA sub-analyses, which left unresolved whether HLA type had any influence on TCRB rearrangement. Shorter templates might have been favored by PCR, but patient and control samples were amplified and corrected together, so both groups would have been affected equally by any skew. At VDJ recombination sites, patients with type 1 diabetes made fewer insertions and deleted more nucleotides, a pattern implying thymic rearrangement abnormalities. The naive, central memory and regulatory TCRB repertoires appeared to resemble one another more closely among patients than among healthy donors. Because cDNA was sequenced instead of genomic DNA, activated cells with high expression could be over-represented, although the groups did not differ in activation or CD3 levels.

From each donor, a single peripheral blood sample of 90 to 150 mL on average was drawn into heparinised tubes. A BD FACSAria II was used to sort naive, central memory, regulatory and stem cell-like memory CD4+ T cells with a panel that included CD45RO, CCR7, CD25, CD127, CD95 and CD27. All sorted populations exceeded 95% purity. PBMCs were isolated immediately by Lymphoprep density gradient centrifugation and stained directly without culture. Samples were stained and sorted in pairs, with one healthy donor and one patient per experiment, so that batch effects were minimized. The High Capacity cDNA Reverse Transcription Kit was used to reverse transcribe all of the isolated RNA, meaning that expressed TCRB transcripts were what got sequenced. Naive, central memory and regulatory T cell samples underwent deep immunoSEQ sequencing, averaging around 4 million total reads per sample. After sorted cells were lysed in RLT buffer, RNA was extracted with DNase-treated RNeasy Micro or Mini kits, with the choice depending on cell number. Each cell subset was processed on its own to prevent cross-contamination, while patient and healthy donor samples were processed together. TCRB sequences were amplified from cDNA with the immunoSEQ multiplex PCR, producing 87-bp fragments spanning the CDR3 region. The amplicons were sequenced using the Illumina HiSeq platform. As for how the authors treated the data: PCR bias was corrected computationally using synthetic template baselines, and reads within Hamming distance 2 were collapsed, with unmergeable singletons discarded. Reads were aligned against IMGT to assign V, D and J genes, CDR3 length and insertions or deletions at six rearrangement sites. Within each subset, clonotype counts were normalized to sorted cell number, after which true diversity and Gini coefficients were computed with the tcR R package. Repertoire sharing was quantified using the overlap coefficient calculated on TCRB nucleotide sequences. TCRdb took over this immuneACCESS table, retaining in-frame rearrangements with V and J assigned. Such tables are incomplete; in checked studies, under half of the missing clones stem from an unresolved V gene, and the remainder is unexplained. The V and J calls and clone size are taken from that table; D and trimming were inferred from the DNA. The sample table holds roughly 300,000 clones, of which 7% to 9% were seen once. The ten largest account for approximately 0.47% of the sample.

The chain joins TRBV18 to TRBJ2-3, and TRBD1 matches 9 of the central bases. This TCR was sampled from a woman aged 18-29 years in good health. The sequenced sample was central memory CD4+ T cells from blood. The CDR3 is CASSPPNRGRADTQYF. The DNA is as follows: TGTGCCAGCTCACCACCTAACAGGGGGCGAGCAGATACGCAGTATTTT.